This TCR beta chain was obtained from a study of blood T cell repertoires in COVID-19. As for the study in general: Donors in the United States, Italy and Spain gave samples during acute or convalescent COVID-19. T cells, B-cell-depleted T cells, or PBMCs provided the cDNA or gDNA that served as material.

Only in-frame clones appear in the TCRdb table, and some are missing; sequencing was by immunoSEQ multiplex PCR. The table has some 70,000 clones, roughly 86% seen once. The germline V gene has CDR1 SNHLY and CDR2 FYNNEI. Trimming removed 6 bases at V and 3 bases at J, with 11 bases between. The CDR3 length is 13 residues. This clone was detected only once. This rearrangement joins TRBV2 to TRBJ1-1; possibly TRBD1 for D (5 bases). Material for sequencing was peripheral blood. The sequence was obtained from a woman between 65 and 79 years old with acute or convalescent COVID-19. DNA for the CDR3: TGTGCCAGCAGAAGGGGACTGTACACTGAAGCTTTCTTT. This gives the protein CASRRGLYTEAFF.